The entry that follows covers one T cell receptor (beta chain) sequence. Germline assignment: CDR1 MNHEY and CDR2 SMNVEV (reference sequence). CDR3 size: 14 residues. V was trimmed by 6 bases and J by 0 bases, leaving 11 bases between them. The sample is drawn from a study of blood T cell repertoires in COVID-19. Sequencing was performed with immunoSEQ multiplex PCR; in TCRdb, only in-frame clones are kept and a portion is missing. The sample has about 250,000 clones; over 75% are singletons. The sequence was collected from a woman in her thirties or forties who had been exposed to COVID-19. Specimen: PBMCs or T cells enriched from blood (not recorded which). V and J are TRBV27 and TRBJ1-1, with D tentatively TRBD1 (5 bases). The CDR3 spells CASSQQELNTEAFF. The CDR3 nucleotides are TGTGCCAGCAGCCAACAGGAGCTGAACACTGAAGCTTTCTTT.